The 15 T cell receptor beta chains listed next were all sequenced from one sample in a study of T cells in Graves' hyperthyroidism and ophthalmopathy. RNA transcripts served as the template for amplifying TCR beta CDR3 regions. HTBI primers were employed in a first-round RT-PCR of the TCR CDR3. TCRdb re-analysed the multiplex PCR reads in MiXCR, keeping a single row per CDR3 protein. This repertoire shows 500,000 to 750,000 distinct CDR3 sequences, 15% to 18% found once; its top ten account for under 8%. The sample taken for sequencing was blood. All receptors come from a woman aged 25 to 39 with Graves' hyperthyroidism.

This clonotype was recorded many times. The chain links TRBV3-1 to TRBJ2-7; TRBD2 aligns across 9 bases. CDR3 length: 14 residues. The germline V gene encodes CDR1 LGHDT and CDR2 YNNKEL (reference sequence). The trim removed 6 bases at V and 6 bases at J, leaving 9 bases unmatched. CDR3 sequence reads: CASSRSGRSGEQYF. DNA of the CDR3: TGTGCCAGCAGTCGAAGCGGGAGGAGCGGCGAGCAGTACTTC.

V usage is TRBV12-3 or TRBV12-4 and J usage is TRBJ2-1, with TRBD2 identical over 8 bases. The CDR3 has 15 residues. J gave up 1 base and V 8 bases, and 7 bases lay outside the gene matches. CDR3: CASGTGRGSYNEQFF. Written as DNA, the CDR3 is TGTGCCAGCGGGACCGGGAGGGGATCCTACAATGAGCAGTTCTTC.

This sequence joins TRBV5-1 and TRBJ2-3; tentatively, D is TRBD2 (5 bases). There are 14 residues in the CDR3. Deletions cut 1 base from V and 5 bases from J, with 11 bases between. CDR1 is SGHRS and CDR2 is YFSETQ in the germline V gene. CDR3 sequence reads: CASSLRQAGDTQYF. The CDR3 bases are TGCGCCAGCAGCTTGCGTCAGGCGGGAGATACGCAGTATTTT.

This clonotype was seen ten or more times. This rearrangement joins TRBV10-2 to TRBJ2-7, with D perhaps matching TRBD2 (5 bases). The V gene's germline CDR1 is WSHSY and CDR2 SAAADI. This CDR3 is 14 amino acids long. With 2 bases removed from V and 3 bases from J, the gap between germline ends came to 11 bases. In nucleotides, the CDR3 is TGCGCCAGCAGTGAGAGCGGAGTCAACTACGAGCAGTACTTC. As protein: CASSESGVNYEQYF.

In its sample, this clonotype was seen many times. The chain couples TRBV18 to TRBJ2-5; the match to TRBD2 covers 10 bases. Germline values: CDR1 KGHSH, CDR2 LQKENI. This CDR3 is built from 14 residues. The junction had 2 bases not matched to a gene; V was cut back by 5 bases and J by 2 bases. CDR3 DNA sequence: TGTGCCAGCTCAAGGACTAGCGGACAAGAGACCCAGTACTTC. Its protein is CASSRTSGQETQYF.

This sequence joins TRBV6-2 or TRBV6-3 and TRBJ2-1, with 8 positions matching TRBD2. V lost 6 bases, J lost 3 bases, and 10 bases stayed unmatched. Germline CDR1 is MNHEY and CDR2 is SVGEGT. The CDR3 extends over 16 amino acids. Here the CDR3 reads CASRTLAGQNYNEQFF. The CDR3 DNA reads as TGTGCCAGCAGAACTCTAGCGGGCCAAAACTACAATGAGCAGTTCTTC.

The rearrangement uses TRBV2 and TRBJ2-7; TRBD1 is a possible D gene (6 bases). The DNA end is a closer match to TRBJ2-1, so the J assignment may be wrong. This CDR3 spans 13 amino acids. CDR1 is SNHLY, CDR2 FYNNEI, per germline. The CDR3 is CASSAQGTYEQFF. In DNA form, the CDR3 reads TGTGCCAGCAGTGCCCAGGGGACCTACGAGCAGTTCTTC.

This clonotype was counted a few times. This chain uses TRBV19 with TRBJ1-1; D ambiguous. Trimming pared 1 base from V and 4 bases from J, leaving 16 bases between. Germline V CDR1 and CDR2: LNHDA, SQIVND (reference sequence). This CDR3 has 16 amino acids. DNA of the CDR3: TGTGCCAGTAGTATAGTGGTTTTGTTAGGCGGCACTGAAGCTTTCTTT. This translates into CASSIVVLLGGTEAFF.

This clonotype has a handful of counts. The chain joins TRBV20-1 to TRBJ2-1; D might be TRBD1 or TRBD2, each matching 6 bases. V was shortened by 4 bases and J by 0 bases, with 13 bases between the two germline ends. The germline V gene encodes CDR1 DFQATT and CDR2 SNEGSKA (reference sequence). The CDR3 is 15 amino acids. The CDR3 region has the DNA TGCAGTGCTATTGCGGGACAACCCTCCTACAATGAGCAGTTCTTC. It is translated as CSAIAGQPSYNEQFF.

This clonotype was seen repeatedly, ten times or more. The chain is built from TRBV30 and TRBJ1-1, with no clear D. The CDR3 contains 14 residues. Trimming took 0 bases from V and 8 from J, leaving 16 bases between them. Germline-derived CDR1 and CDR2 are GTSNPN and SVGIG (reference sequence). DNA of the CDR3: TGTGCCTGGAGTGTCCCCGACACCTTTATGGAAGCTTTCTTT. Amino acid sequence: CAWSVPDTFMEAFF.

The chain joins TRBV30 to TRBJ2-3, with D perhaps matching TRBD1 or TRBD2 (5 bases each). V lost 2 bases to trimming and J lost 3 bases, with 15 bases between them. Germline values: CDR1 GTSNPN, CDR2 SVGIG (reference sequence). The CDR3 has 15 amino acids. DNA of the CDR3: TGTGCCTGGAGTTCCGGGGCAGATTTTACAGATACGCAGTATTTT. Translated, it gives CAWSSGADFTDTQYF.

This sequence joins TRBV3-1 and TRBJ2-3; 8 bases align to TRBD1. The germline V gene has CDR1 LGHDT and CDR2 YNNKEL (reference sequence). Germline trimming cut 0 bases from V and 0 bases from J; bases unmatched to any gene: 5. The CDR3 totals 17 residues. CDR3 amino acids: CASSQDLGQGSTDTQYF. DNA of the CDR3: TGTGCCAGCAGCCAAGACCTCGGACAGGGTAGCACAGATACGCAGTATTTT.

This clonotype was counted at least ten times. V gene TRBV28 combines with J gene TRBJ2-3; D perhaps matches TRBD2 (6 bases). The germline V gene has CDR1 MDHEN and CDR2 SYDVKM. The CDR3 covers 16 residues. The germline V and J ends were trimmed by 6 bases and 2 bases, with 18 bases remaining between them. The CDR3 region has the DNA TGTGCCAGCAGAACTAGCACCGAATGGTCCACAGATACGCAGTATTTT. It is translated as CASRTSTEWSTDTQYF.

This clonotype was counted many times. The CDR3: CASTPHEGRSNTGELFF. In DNA form, the CDR3 reads TGTGCCAGCACCCCACACGAGGGGCGGTCGAACACCGGGGAGCTGTTTTTT. The rearrangement uses TRBV28 and TRBJ2-2, with D possibly called TRBD1 or TRBD2 (5 bases each). This CDR3 comprises 17 residues. Trimming shortened V by 7 bases and J by 0 bases, and 18 bases separated the two germline ends. Germline loops: CDR1 MDHEN, CDR2 SYDVKM.

With regard to this clonotype: This is likely a read error, given that the CDR3 carries no conserved phenylalanine or tryptophan at its end. The V and J genes are TRBV7-6 and TRBJ2-1; tentatively, D is TRBD1 or TRBD2 (7 bases each). Trimming cost V 1 base and J 5 bases, with 12 bases left between them. Germline-derived CDR1 and CDR2 are SGHVS and FNYEAQ. The CDR3 totals 15 residues. The CDR3 spells CASSLGQGGNNEQFS. Written as DNA, the CDR3 is TGTGCCAGCAGCTTAGGGCAGGGGGGGAACAATGAGCAGTTCTCC.